This T cell receptor beta chain was recorded in a study of patients and donors after allogeneic stem cell transplantation. Germline CDR1 is SNHLY and CDR2 is FYNNEI. This CDR3 comprises 15 residues. The V end was cut by 9 bases, the J end by 0 bases, with 15 bases between. One entry per CDR3 protein, called by TCRdb with MiXCR from the RT-PCR reads. This sample has 400,000 to 500,000 distinct CDR3 sequences, with 16% found just once. The origin of this receptor is a human donor who was either an allogeneic HSCT recipient or a stem cell or donor lymphocyte infusion donor (not recorded which). It is not recorded whose cells these are; they may come from a transplant donor. The chain has TRBV2 and TRBJ1-5; possibly TRBD1 for D (5 bases). Sequencing input: blood, either unsorted or a sorted T cell fraction (not recorded which). CDR3 amino acids: CASSSRGTSNQPQHF. The CDR3 region has the DNA TGTGCCAGTAGTTCACGGGGGACTAGCAATCAGCCCCAGCATTTT.